These T cell receptor beta chains were read from a single sample in a study of beta chain features in type 1 diabetes. Data came from immunoSEQ multiplex PCR; TCRdb stores just in-frame clones and leaves some out. The sample has about 900,000 clones; about a sixth are singletons. The material sequenced was naive CD4+ T cells from blood. The source of these receptors is a woman aged 18-29 years in good health. The CDR3 runs from the conserved cysteine through the conserved F or W. A D gene is named only where the DNA matches it firmly.

- | TRBJ1-5 | TRBV7-8 | CASSLLDSQNQPQHF
- | TRBJ2-3 | TRBV27 | CASSLFGSRLGDTQYF
TRBD1 | TRBJ1-5 | TRBV19 | CASRNSGTGSNQPQHF
- | TRBJ2-7 | TRBV4-2 | CASSPDSRSAMEQYF
- | TRBJ2-6 | TRBV9 | CASSVSSGANVLTF
TRBD2 | TRBJ2-3 | TRBV6-5 | CASSRTSGSTDTQYF
- | TRBJ1-1 | TRBV2 | CASQRWRGGNTEAFF
TRBD1 | TRBJ1-3 | TRBV7-8 | CASSRQGNPSGNTIYF
TRBD2 | TRBJ2-7 | TRBV6-5 | CASRRTSGSGYEQYF
- | TRBJ2-7 | TRBV18 | CASSPGTSAYEQYF
TRBD1 | TRBJ1-2 | TRBV2 | CASSETGGLFYTF
TRBD1 | TRBJ2-7 | TRBV6-6 | CASSYSSTGAYEQYF
TRBD1 | TRBJ2-2 | TRBV5-1 | CASRTGEEGGELFF
- | TRBJ2-3 | TRBV14 | CASSQLGQYTDTQYF
- | TRBJ2-3 | TRBV27 | CASSLKGGSTDTQYF
- | TRBJ1-2 | TRBV7-8 | CASSLSSERPNYGYTF
- | TRBJ2-1 | TRBV5-1 | CASSLAGGRSYNEQFF
- | TRBJ2-3 | TRBV7-3 | CASSLGGIPADTQYF
TRBD2 | TRBJ2-3 | TRBV4-2 | CASSQDSRTSGRSTDTQYF
- | TRBJ1-3 | TRBV10-3 | CAASANSGNTIYF
- | TRBJ2-7 | TRBV5-1 | CASSLVGSSSYEQYF
- | TRBJ2-7 | TRBV28 | CASSGSAYEQYF
TRBD1 | TRBJ2-7 | TRBV4-3 | CASSQVFGTGYYEQYF
- | TRBJ1-4 | TRBV19 | CASSMSGGNEKLFF
- | TRBJ1-5 | TRBV7-9 | CASSLSPGAVKHF
- | TRBJ2-7 | TRBV7-7 | CASSQDRSYEQYF
- | TRBJ2-2 | TRBV6-6 | CASRQYRDTGELFF